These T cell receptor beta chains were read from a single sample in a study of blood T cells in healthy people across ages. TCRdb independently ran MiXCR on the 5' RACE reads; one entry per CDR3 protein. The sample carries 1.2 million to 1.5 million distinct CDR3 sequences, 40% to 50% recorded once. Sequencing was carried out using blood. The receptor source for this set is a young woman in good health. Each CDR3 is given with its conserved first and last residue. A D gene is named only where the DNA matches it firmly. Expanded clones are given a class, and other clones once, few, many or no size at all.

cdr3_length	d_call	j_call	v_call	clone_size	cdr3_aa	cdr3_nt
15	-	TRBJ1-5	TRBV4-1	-	CASSHESASNQPQHF	TGCGCCAGCAGCCATGAAAGTGCTAGCAATCAGCCCCAGCATTTT
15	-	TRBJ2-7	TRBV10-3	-	CAISGGTLSGDEQYF	TGTGCCATCAGTGGAGGGACTCTTTCGGGGGACGAGCAGTACTTC
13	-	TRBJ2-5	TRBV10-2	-	CASLTGPKETQYF	TGCGCCAGCCTCACGGGCCCTAAAGAGACCCAGTACTTC
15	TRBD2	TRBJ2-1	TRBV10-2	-	CASSLLAVSSYEQFF	TGCGCCAGCAGCCTCCTAGCGGTCTCCTCTTATGAGCAGTTCTTC
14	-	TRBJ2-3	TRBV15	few	CATSRLGSTDTQYF	TGTGCCACCAGCCGCCTTGGCAGCACAGATACGCAGTATTTT
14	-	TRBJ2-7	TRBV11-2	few	CASSSGAGSYEQYF	TGTGCCAGCAGCTCCGGGGCGGGTTCCTACGAGCAGTACTTC
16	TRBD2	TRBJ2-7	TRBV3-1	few	CASSQEGRGGFYEQYF	TGTGCCAGCAGCCAAGAGGGGCGGGGGGGCTTCTACGAGCAGTACTTC
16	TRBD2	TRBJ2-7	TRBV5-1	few	CASGRRAGTSSYEQYF	TGCGCCAGCGGGAGAAGAGCGGGAACAAGCTCCTACGAGCAGTACTTC
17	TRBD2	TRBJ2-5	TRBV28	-	CASSLFSSGGRGETQYF	TGTGCCAGCAGTTTATTTTCTAGCGGGGGTCGCGGGGAGACCCAGTACTTC
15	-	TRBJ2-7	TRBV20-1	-	CSAEAIGRLYYEQYF	TGCAGTGCCGAAGCAATAGGAAGGCTTTACTACGAGCAGTACTTC
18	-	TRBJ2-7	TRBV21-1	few	CASSKALGLADSCYEQYF	TGTGCCAGCAGCAAAGCGCTAGGGCTAGCGGACAGTTGCTACGAGCAGTACTTC
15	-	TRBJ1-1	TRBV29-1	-	CSVDRSLGVNTEAFF	TGCAGCGTTGACCGTTCATTAGGAGTGAACACTGAAGCTTTCTTT
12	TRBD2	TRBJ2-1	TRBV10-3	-	CAIHGGDNEQFF	TGTGCCATACATGGGGGGGACAATGAGCAGTTCTTC
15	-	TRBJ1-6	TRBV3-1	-	CASSQDPGFTSPLHF	TGTGCCAGCAGCCAAGATCCGGGTTTCACTTCACCCCTCCACTTT
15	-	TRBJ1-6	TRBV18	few	CASSPDRDRYSPLHF	TGTGCCAGCTCTCCCGACCGGGACCGATATTCACCCCTCCACTTT